This T cell receptor (beta chain) was captured by sequencing in a study of T-cell reconstitution after alpha-beta-depleted transplantation in children. Findings and caveats of the study: Hyperexpanded clones declined; after one year, newly produced T cells mostly supplied diversity. Expanded graft clones, several hundred of them, were reportedly the source of alpha-beta T cells about two months after transplant. There were some patients whose high TCRbeta diversity at day 60 came from surviving recipient T cells and thymic progenitors.

CDR1 is GTSNPN and CDR2 is SVGIG in the germline V gene (reference sequence). V was cut by 7 bases and J by 3 bases, with 10 bases left in between. The CDR3 consists of 11 residues. TCRbeta library construction was performed incorporating unique molecular identifiers. TCRdb re-analysed the PCR reads in MiXCR, keeping a single row per CDR3 protein. The profile shows 700,000 to 950,000 distinct CDR3 sequences, roughly 16% of them singletons. This clonotype was observed a handful of times. Its antigen is unknown. The TCR was taken from a male patient aged 10 to 17 who had a stem cell transplant for acute lymphoblastic leukemia, so the T cells may come from the graft donor. The chain links TRBV30 to TRBJ2-7; D is possibly TRBD2 (6 bases). Here the sequenced sample was PBMCs, mostly from graft donor cells, taken 360 days after TCRalphabeta/CD19-depleted stem cell transplant. The DNA of the CDR3 is TGTGCCTACTCGGAGGGCTACGAGCAGTACTTC. Its protein is CAYSEGYEQYF.